The 30 T cell receptor beta chains listed next were all sequenced from one sample in a study of chemoradiotherapy in HPV16-positive cancers. Data came from immunoSEQ multiplex PCR; TCRdb stores just in-frame clones and leaves some out. The table includes 30,000 to 35,000 clones, 80% to 90% detected once. This specimen was blood, taken from a patient who underwent chemoradiotherapy. These TCRs come from a human donor with HPV-associated anogenital cancer.

V and J are TRBV6-5 and TRBJ1-4, with D maybe TRBD1 (5 bases). This CDR3 is 15 amino acids long. Trimming removed 3 bases at V and 10 bases at J, with 18 bases between. Germline assignment: CDR1 MNHEY and CDR2 SVGAGI. DNA of the CDR3: TGTGCCAGCAGTTATTTCGGATCAGGGAGGCGAAAACTGTTTTTT. It encodes CASSYFGSGRRKLFF.

The chain joins TRBV2 to TRBJ1-2; no reliable D call. Trimming took 7 bases from V and 8 from J, leaving 11 bases between them. This CDR3 contains 11 residues. The germline V gene has CDR1 SNHLY and CDR2 FYNNEI. The CDR3 DNA reads as TGTGCCAGCACCACCCTGGACGGCTACACCTTC. Translation: CASTTLDGYTF.

The rearrangement uses TRBV18 and TRBJ1-2; a weak D match, TRBD1 (6 bases). This CDR3 region has 14 residues. Germline CDR1 KGHSH, CDR2 LQKENI. The V end lost 3 bases, the J end lost 7 bases, and 15 bases lay between the germline ends. Here the CDR3 DNA reads TGTGCCAGCTCACCGGGCAGGGGCTCCGTTGGCTACACCTTC. Its protein product is CASSPGRGSVGYTF.

The table lists this clone with a few counts. The chain combines TRBV25-1 with TRBJ1-1; D uncertain. Trimming removed 5 bases at V and 3 bases at J, with 16 bases between. CDR3 length equals 15 residues. The germline CDR1 and CDR2 sequences are MGHDK and SYGVNS. CDR3 amino acids: CASSNTRRRDTEAFF. CDR3 coding DNA: TGTGCCAGCAGTAACACCAGGAGGAGGGACACTGAAGCTTTCTTT.

The chain is built from TRBV15 and TRBJ2-3, with D perhaps TRBD1 or TRBD2 (6 bases each). Germline CDR1 and CDR2: LNHNV and YYDKDF (reference sequence). V was trimmed by 0 bases and J by 2 bases, leaving 18 bases between them. This CDR3 comprises 18 residues. DNA of the CDR3: TGTGCCACCAGCAGAGATCGCCCGGGGGCCCTACCCACAGATACGCAGTATTTT. The encoded protein is CATSRDRPGALPTDTQYF. The full variable domain, with the rest looked up from reference TRBV15 and TRBJ2-3, is DAMVIQNPRYQVTQFGKPVTLSCSQTLNHNVMYWYQQKSSQAPKLLFHYYDKDFNNEADTPDNFQSRRPNTSFCFLDIRSPGLGDTAMYLCATSRDRPGALPTDTQYFGPGTRLTVL.

The chain carries TRBV25-1 and TRBJ2-3; D may match TRBD1 or TRBD2 (6 bases each). Trimming shortened V by 6 bases and J by 4 bases, and 14 bases separated the two germline ends. Looked up from germline, CDR1 is MGHDK and CDR2 is SYGVNS. The CDR3 is 14 residues long. This chain's CDR3 is CASSLLRGADTQYF. The CDR3 region has the DNA TGTGCCAGCAGCTTATTAAGGGGGGCAGATACGCAGTATTTT.

This sequence joins TRBV7-2 and TRBJ2-1, with 7 positions matching TRBD1. CDR1 SGHTA and CDR2 FQGNSA come from the germline V gene. The J segment lost 4 bases and the V segment lost 3 bases, leaving 12 bases of the junction unmatched. CDR3 size: 17 residues. For the CDR3, the DNA is TGTGCCAGCAGCTTGGAGAGGACAGGTCAACCTTACAATGAGCAGTTCTTC. Translating gives CASSLERTGQPYNEQFF.

The V call is TRBV5-1, the J call TRBJ1-5; D may be TRBD1 (6 bases). Between the trimmed V and J ends, which lost 0 bases and 2 bases, there was a span of 6 bases. The CDR3 spans 14 residues. From germline, CDR1 is SGHRS and CDR2 YFSETQ. CDR3 protein: CASSLAGGNQPQHF. In DNA form, the CDR3 reads TGCGCCAGCAGCTTGGCAGGGGGCAATCAGCCCCAGCATTTT.

J is TRBJ2-5 and V is TRBV6-1; no clear D. V lost 7 bases, J lost 5 bases, and 17 bases lay in between. Germline loops: CDR1 MNHNS, CDR2 SASEGT. CDR3 size: 14 residues. The CDR3 coding sequence is TGTGCCAGCACCCTGAACCCGGCCGGGGAGACCCAGTACTTC. As protein: CASTLNPAGETQYF.

The V call is TRBV30, the J call TRBJ2-5, with 7 bases fitting TRBD1. This CDR3 has 16 residues. The V gene's germline CDR1 is GTSNPN and CDR2 SVGIG (reference sequence). J lost 0 bases, V lost 1 base, and 8 bases had no gene match. This CDR3 is CAWSAPGQLYQETQYF. CDR3 DNA sequence: TGTGCCTGGAGTGCCCCGGGACAGCTCTACCAAGAGACCCAGTACTTC.

This chain uses TRBV18 with TRBJ2-1, with TRBD2 matching 7 bases. V lost 1 base and J lost 2; bases outside the gene matches: 8. Germline V gene sequence: CDR1 KGHSH, CDR2 LQKENI. This CDR3 is 17 amino acids long. The CDR3 region is CASSPREAGPTYNEQFF. In nucleotides, the CDR3 is TGTGCCAGCTCACCACGTGAAGCGGGGCCAACCTACAATGAGCAGTTCTTC. Variable domain in full (rest from reference TRBV18 and TRBJ2-1): NAGVMQNPRHLVRRRGQEARLRCSPMKGHSHVYWYRQLPEEGLKFMVYLQKENIIDESGMPKERFSAEFPKEGPSILRIQQVVRGDSAAYFCASSPREAGPTYNEQFFGPGTRLTVL.

This chain joins TRBV10-1 and TRBJ1-1, with D perhaps TRBD1 (5 bases). CDR3 size: 13 residues. The germline V and J ends were trimmed by 6 bases and 7 bases, with 15 bases remaining between them. Per the germline V gene, CDR1 is WNHNN and CDR2 is SYGVQD (reference sequence). The CDR3 is CASSLPGTGEAFF. CDR3 sequence (DNA): TGCGCCAGCAGCCTTCCGGGGACCGGTGAAGCTTTCTTT.

The chain recombines TRBV11-2 with TRBJ2-3; the D gene could be TRBD1 or TRBD2 (5 bases each). CDR3 length: 14 amino acids. Germline V lookup: CDR1 SGHAT, CDR2 FQNNGV. With 8 bases removed from V and 2 bases from J, the gap between germline ends came to 14 bases. This CDR3 reads CASRGPMPTDTQYF. The DNA of the CDR3 is TGTGCCAGCCGGGGCCCTATGCCCACAGATACGCAGTATTTT.

The chain employs TRBV18 and TRBJ2-3; no clear D. The CDR3 covers 14 residues. The germline CDR1 and CDR2 sequences are KGHSH and LQKENI. Trimming took off 3 bases at V and 1 base at J, with 8 bases between the two ends. CDR3 coding DNA: TGTGCCAGCTCACCCAAGAGTGGCACAGATACGCAGTATTTT. Amino acids: CASSPKSGTDTQYF.

The rearrangement links TRBV9 to TRBJ2-3, with 12 nucleotides matching TRBD2. Germline trimming cut 4 bases from V and 3 bases from J; bases unmatched to any gene: 12. The V gene's germline CDR1 is SGDLS and CDR2 YYNGEE. CDR3 size: 18 residues. Here the CDR3 DNA reads TGTGCCAGCAGCACCCAAAGACTAGCGGGAGTATGGACAGATACGCAGTATTTT. Amino acids: CASSTQRLAGVWTDTQYF.

V gene TRBV10-3 combines with J gene TRBJ1-6, with a possible D match to TRBD1 (5 bases). The CDR3 loop spans 14 amino acids. Germline V gene lookup returns CDR1 ENHRY and CDR2 SYGVKD. Trimming pared 3 bases from V and 3 bases from J, leaving 6 bases between. CDR3 residues: CAISDQGYNSPLHF. The DNA for the CDR3 is TGTGCCATCAGTGACCAGGGCTATAATTCACCCCTCCACTTT.

The V and J genes are TRBV4-3 and TRBJ2-1; D gene ambiguous. The CDR3 loop spans 13 amino acids. Trimming stripped 3 bases from V and 9 bases from J, with 12 bases between. The germline V gene has CDR1 LGHNA and CDR2 YSLEER. The DNA of the CDR3 is TGCGCCAGCAGCCAGAGGCTAGTTGGTGAGCAGTTCTTC. It specifies CASSQRLVGEQFF.

The chain combines TRBV9 with TRBJ1-2; TRBD1 agrees at 7 bases. J was trimmed by 7 bases and V by 4 bases; bases with no gene match: 13. Per germline, CDR1 SGDLS and CDR2 YYNGEE. The CDR3 spans 15 residues. CDR3 loop: CASSPPTGDRVGYTF. The CDR3 coding sequence is TGTGCCAGCAGCCCTCCAACGGGTGACAGGGTTGGCTACACCTTC.

V is TRBV29-1 and J is TRBJ2-7; 12 nucleotides agree with TRBD2. Germline assignment: CDR1 SQVTM and CDR2 ANQGSEA. The V and J ends lost 7 bases and 2 bases, in that order; junction bases with no gene match: 3. The CDR3 has 13 residues. CDR3 bases: TGCAGCGGCAGGACTAGCGGGACCTACGAGCAGTACTTC. Translated: CSGRTSGTYEQYF.

This clone was recorded once. The DNA for the CDR3 is TGTGCCAGCAGCTTAGCGATCAGAACCGGGGAGCTGTTTTTT. This translates into CASSLAIRTGELFF. The rearrangement uses TRBV7-2 and TRBJ2-2; D is undetermined. The CDR3 covers 14 residues. Looked up from germline, CDR1 is SGHTA and CDR2 is FQGNSA. The V gene lost 0 bases and the J gene lost 5 bases, with 7 bases spanning the gap.

V and J are TRBV4-3 and TRBJ1-5; 9 bases are a match to TRBD1. The germline V gene has CDR1 LGHNA and CDR2 YSLEER. The V gene end was trimmed by 2 bases and the J gene end by 1 base; junction bases not matched to a gene: 3. There are 16 residues in the CDR3. The CDR3 is CASSQHRGLSNQPQHF. CDR3 DNA: TGCGCCAGCAGCCAACACAGGGGGCTGAGCAATCAGCCCCAGCATTTT.

The chain carries TRBV5-4 and TRBJ2-3; D remains unclear. Germline CDR1 SGHNT, CDR2 YYREEE (reference sequence). The CDR3 totals 16 residues. Trimming took 5 bases from V and 0 from J, leaving 16 bases between them. The CDR3 sequence is CASSPSSRPSTDTQYF. CDR3 DNA sequence: TGTGCCAGCAGTCCGTCCTCGCGGCCTAGCACAGATACGCAGTATTTT.

This clone showed up just once. J is TRBJ2-1 and V is TRBV7-9; D unresolved. V lost 0 bases and J 7 bases, leaving 19 bases between the germline ends. Germline V lookup: CDR1 SEHNR, CDR2 FQNEAQ (reference sequence). The CDR3 length is 17 residues. CDR3 coding DNA: TGTGCCAGCAGCTTAGCCGCCCGGTCCGGCTCTAGTAATGAGCAGTTCTTC. Residues: CASSLAARSGSSNEQFF.

The rearrangement uses TRBV7-9 and TRBJ1-5; unclear D gene. Germline V gene lookup returns CDR1 SEHNR and CDR2 FQNEAQ (reference sequence). Trimming cost V 5 bases and J 4 bases, with 6 bases left between them. The CDR3 consists of 12 residues. The CDR3 nucleotides are TGTGCCAGCAGCCCGGAGAATCAGCCCCAGCATTTT. Amino acid sequence: CASSPENQPQHF.

The gene calls are TRBV6-5 and TRBJ2-3; tentatively, D is TRBD2 (5 bases). Per germline, CDR1 MNHEY and CDR2 SVGAGI. V gave up 4 bases and J gave up 6 bases, with 20 bases separating them. The CDR3 is 16 amino acids. The CDR3 protein is CASSSTPPRTRDTQYF. CDR3 DNA sequence: TGTGCCAGCAGTTCTACCCCCCCCCGGACTCGGGATACGCAGTATTTT.

This chain uses TRBV30 with TRBJ2-3; perhaps TRBD2 as D (5 bases). Per the germline V gene, CDR1 is GTSNPN and CDR2 is SVGIG (reference sequence). The CDR3 loop spans 14 amino acids. Trimming pared 0 bases from V and 2 bases from J, leaving 9 bases between. The CDR3 is CAWSVVGVTDTQYF. In DNA form, the CDR3 reads TGTGCCTGGAGTGTAGTCGGGGTCACAGATACGCAGTATTTT.

This clone is termed medium-sized (0.01 to 0.1%). The identical CDR3 is also encoded by other nucleotide sequences in the sample. The rearrangement joins TRBV27 to TRBJ2-2; a weak D match, TRBD1 (5 bases). Germline V gene sequence: CDR1 MNHEY, CDR2 SMNVEV (reference sequence). V lost 6 bases and J lost 5, with 13 bases in between. The CDR3 extends over 14 amino acids. CDR3 sequence: CASSPRGGTGELFF. CDR3 coding DNA: TGTGCCAGCAGCCCAAGGGGTGGGACCGGGGAGCTGTTTTTT.

The V gene is TRBV5-4, the J gene TRBJ1-1; D remains ambiguous. V lost 2 bases to trimming and J lost 11 bases, with 13 bases between them. Per the germline V gene, CDR1 is SGHNT and CDR2 is YYREEE (reference sequence). This CDR3 is 12 amino acids long. As DNA, the CDR3 is TGTGCCAGCAGCTTCCGGACGTCCAGGGCTTTCTTT. It encodes CASSFRTSRAFF.

This chain connects TRBV6-1 to TRBJ1-1; 7 nucleotides align to TRBD1. V trimming: 8 bases; J trimming: 5 bases; junction bases outside the gene matches: 8. Germline V gene lookup returns CDR1 MNHNS and CDR2 SASEGT. The CDR3 loop spans 13 amino acids. CDR3 protein: CASSTGRLTEAFF. The CDR3 DNA reads TGTGCCAGCTCGACAGGGAGACTTACTGAAGCTTTCTTT.

The chain joins TRBV25-1 to TRBJ2-1, with D maybe TRBD2 (5 bases). Trimming removed 8 bases from V and 0 bases from J, with 23 bases in between. The CDR3 is 18 amino acids. CDR1 and CDR2 from the germline V gene are MGHDK and SYGVNS. This CDR3 reads CASSKRGLLSSSYNEQFF. The CDR3 bases are TGTGCCAGCTCGAAGAGAGGGCTTCTATCGAGCTCCTACAATGAGCAGTTCTTC. Based on the CDR3 plus reference TRBV25-1 and TRBJ2-1, the full variable domain is EADIYQTPRYLVIGTGKKITLECSQTMGHDKMYWYQQDPGMELHLIHYSYGVNSTEKGDLSSESTVSRIRTEHFPLTLESARPSHTSQYLCASSKRGLLSSSYNEQFFGPGTRLTVL.